A selection of T cell receptor beta chains follows, all from one sample in a study of shared clonotypes between healthy human individuals. The assay was immunoSEQ multiplex PCR, and TCRdb's table has in-frame clones only and misses some. This sample has fewer than 600,000 clones; roughly four fifths occur once, and the top ten carry 9.5% to 15%. Specimen: PBMCs. These receptors all come from a woman aged 40 to 50 in good health. Some clones in this sample may be carry-over from other donors' samples. Each CDR3 is given with its conserved first and last residue. A D gene is named only where the DNA matches it firmly. Part of the rows lack a size; the others show once, few, many or a class for expanded clones.

v_call,j_call,clone_size,d_call,cdr3_nt,cdr3_aa
TRBV7-3,TRBJ2-1,-,-,TGTGCCAGCAGCTTGGGTACGGAGAGCAATGAGCAGTTCTTC,CASSLGTESNEQFF
TRBV19,TRBJ2-1,-,-,TGTGCCAGTAGAGTTGCAGGGACCTACAATGAGCAGTTCTTC,CASRVAGTYNEQFF
TRBV6-5,TRBJ2-3,-,TRBD2,TGTGCCAGCAGAATAGCGGGAGGGCAGGGAGATACGCAGTATTTT,CASRIAGGQGDTQYF
TRBV30,TRBJ2-2,-,-,TGTGCCTGGAGTAGAATTTCCACCGGGGAGCTGTTTTTT,CAWSRISTGELFF
TRBV7-2,TRBJ1-4,-,-,TGTGCCAGCAGCTTACAGGGTACGGATGAAAAACTGTTTTTT,CASSLQGTDEKLFF
TRBV12-5,TRBJ1-1,-,-,TGTGCTAGTGCCCGCGACAGCCCAACATCTGAAGCTTTCTTT,CASARDSPTSEAFF
TRBV5-4,TRBJ1-2,-,-,TGTGCCAGCAGCCTCGATCCCCTTCCTAACTATGGCTACACCTTC,CASSLDPLPNYGYTF
TRBV30,TRBJ2-7,-,TRBD1,TGTGCCTCAGGCCTAGGGACAGCTAAATACGAGCAGTACTTC,CASGLGTAKYEQYF
TRBV5-1,TRBJ2-2,-,TRBD1,TGCGCCAGCGGTCGAACAGGGGCCACCGGGGAGCTGTTTTTT,CASGRTGATGELFF
TRBV5-5,TRBJ2-4,few,-,TGTGCCAGCAGCTTGGTTTCAGCTAAAAACATTCAGTACTTC,CASSLVSAKNIQYF
TRBV29-1,TRBJ2-3,-,-,TGCAGCGTAGGCAGCAGCACAGATACGCAGTATTTT,CSVGSSTDTQYF
TRBV7-2,TRBJ2-7,-,TRBD2,TGTGCCAGCAGCTTAGAGAGCGGGGGTCCCTACGAGCAGTACTTC,CASSLESGGPYEQYF
TRBV7-9,TRBJ2-7,-,TRBD2,TGTGCCAGCAGCTTGGGGCTAGCGGGCCGGTACGAGCAGTACTTC,CASSLGLAGRYEQYF
TRBV7-3,TRBJ2-2,-,TRBD1,TGTGCCAGCAGCTTAAACGGGGGACAGGGCAACACCGGGGAGCTGTTTTTT,CASSLNGGQGNTGELFF
TRBV28,TRBJ1-1,-,TRBD1,TGTGCCAGCAGTGTACCAGGGGGAATGAACACTGAAGCTTTCTTT,CASSVPGGMNTEAFF
TRBV10-3,TRBJ2-2,-,TRBD1,TGTGCCATCAGTGAGGCGGGACAGGACACCGGGGAGCTGTTTTTT,CAISEAGQDTGELFF
TRBV5-1,TRBJ2-5,-,-,TGCGCCAGCAGCCCCCGTTTGGGGGAGCTCGGGGTGACCCAGTACTTC,CASSPRLGELGVTQYF
TRBV11-1,TRBJ2-5,-,TRBD1,TGTGCCAGCAGCTATACAGGGACAGCCCCAGGGACCCAGTACTTC,CASSYTGTAPGTQYF